This T cell receptor beta chain was retrieved from a study of T-cell reconstitution after alpha-beta-depleted transplantation in children. This clonotype was picked up many times. Its antigen remains unidentified. The TCRbeta library was prepared with unique molecular identifiers. TCRdb re-called the PCR reads with MiXCR, one entry per CDR3 protein. The sample holds 200,000 to 250,000 distinct CDR3 sequences; roughly 8.2% are singletons and the top ten take approximately 6%. Whole-study results and caveats: From surviving recipient T cells and thymic progenitors came the high day-60 TCRbeta diversity observed in some patients. Newly generated T cells supplied most T-cell counts and diversity one year post-transplant. The study reportedly traced alpha-beta T cells about two months after transplant to several hundred expanded graft clones.

V dropped 7 bases and J dropped 1 base, with 17 bases sitting between them. This CDR3 has 15 amino acids. Germline CDR1 and CDR2: ENHRY and SYGVKD. This rearrangement joins TRBV10-3 to TRBJ2-7; perhaps TRBD1 as D (6 bases). The sample in question was PBMCs, mostly from graft donor cells, obtained 180 days after TCRalphabeta/CD19-depleted stem cell transplant. This TCR derives from a male patient younger than 18 who had a stem cell transplant for acute lymphoblastic leukemia, so the T cells may come from the graft donor. The CDR3 protein is CAITEGGWGSYEQYF. CDR3 nucleotide sequence: TGTGCCATCACCGAAGGGGGATGGGGATCCTACGAGCAGTACTTC.